Listed here are 15 T cell receptor beta chains from one sample, sequenced in a study of molecular identifiers for immune sequencing clone quantification. One entry per CDR3 protein results from TCRdb running MiXCR on the PCR reads. Of approximately 500,000 distinct CDR3 sequences in the sample, about 20% were seen once. The specimen sequenced was naive CD8+ T cells from blood, with Jurkat cell RNA spiked in. Indicated subset: FACS-sorted CD8+CD4-CCR7+CD45RA+ naive T cells. The receptors come from a human donor in good health. Some libraries in this study had Jurkat cell RNA spiked in.

The chain links TRBV4-2 to TRBJ2-7; D gene uncertain. CDR3 size: 14 residues. The germline gives CDR1 LGHNA, CDR2 YNFKEQ. V gave up 0 bases and J gave up 3 bases, with 9 bases separating them. This CDR3 reads CASSQDSALYEQYF. The CDR3 nucleotides read TGTGCCAGCAGCCAAGATTCGGCCCTCTACGAGCAGTACTTC.

This clonotype has more than one count but fewer than ten. The chain links TRBV10-3 to TRBJ2-5, with D perhaps matching TRBD1 or TRBD2 (5 bases each). CDR1 and CDR2 from the germline V gene are ENHRY and SYGVKD. V dropped 7 bases and J dropped 2 bases, with 14 bases sitting between them. The CDR3 is 14 amino acids. The DNA of the CDR3 is TGTGCCATCAAGGCGGCAGGGACGCAAGAGACCCAGTACTTC. The encoded protein is CAIKAAGTQETQYF.

This clonotype was seen a few times. The rearrangement joins TRBV7-9 to TRBJ2-3; D not certain. Germline lookup yields CDR1 SEHNR and CDR2 FQNEAQ (reference sequence). This CDR3 spans 17 amino acids. V shed 6 bases and J shed 3 bases, with 22 bases lying between them. The DNA of the CDR3 is TGTGCCAGCAGTACCCAAATGGCCAGGTTGGTGACAGATACGCAGTATTTT. It yields the protein CASSTQMARLVTDTQYF.

Worth noting for this clonotype: A much larger clonotype is one base distant, so this may be a read error. The gene calls are TRBV28 and TRBJ1-5, with D hard to call. Germline V CDR1 and CDR2: MDHEN, SYDVKM. V was shortened by 9 bases and J by 2 bases, with 11 bases between the two germline ends. The length of the CDR3 is 13 residues. Here the CDR3 DNA reads TGTGCCAGTTGGTGGGCTGGCAATCAGCCCCAGCATTTT. It specifies CASWWAGNQPQHF.

About this clonotype itself: A much larger clone sits a single nucleotide away, making a read error possible. The rearrangement joins TRBV29-1 to TRBJ1-1; D not resolved. This CDR3 contains 13 residues. V was shortened by 0 bases and J by 4 bases, with 9 bases between the two germline ends. CDR1 and CDR2 (germline): SQVTM, ANQGSEA. As DNA, the CDR3 is TGCAGCGTTGAAGATACAATTAGCACTGAAGCTTTCTTT. This translates into CSVEDTISTEAFF.

The CDR3: CASRMGPGELFF. CDR3 in DNA: TGCGCCAGCAGAATGGGTCCCGGGGAGCTGTTTTTT. The V call is TRBV4-1, the J call TRBJ2-2; no definite D call. The CDR3 totals 12 residues. V was clipped by 6 bases and J by 6 bases, with 8 bases between them. Looked up from germline, CDR1 is MGHRA and CDR2 is YSYEKL.

The genes are TRBV19 and TRBJ2-1, with TRBD2 matching over 11 bases. The J segment lost 4 bases and the V segment lost 6 bases, leaving 11 bases of the junction unmatched. Germline CDR1 is LNHDA and CDR2 is SQIVND (reference sequence). The CDR3 contains 17 residues. The CDR3 region has the DNA TGTGCCAGTAGCGGGACAGGGACTAGCGGTAAATACAATGAGCAGTTCTTC. Residues: CASSGTGTSGKYNEQFF. Supplemented by reference TRBV19 and TRBJ2-1, the full variable domain reads DGGITQSPKYLFRKEGQNVTLSCEQNLNHDAMYWYRQDPGQGLRLIYYSQIVNDFQKGDIAEGYSVSREKKESFPLTVTSAQKNPTAFYLCASSGTGTSGKYNEQFFGPGTRLTVL.

J is TRBJ2-1 and V is TRBV5-4; no clear D. V lost 4 bases, J lost 5 bases, and 10 bases lay in between. The CDR3 loop spans 13 amino acids. The germline V gene has CDR1 SGHNT and CDR2 YYREEE (reference sequence). As DNA, the CDR3 is TGTGCCAGCAGCCCTGGGCTGAACAATGAGCAGTTCTTC. This sequence encodes CASSPGLNNEQFF.

The chain has TRBV12-3 or TRBV12-4 and TRBJ1-2; 7 nucleotides line up with TRBD1. Trimming at V came to 5 bases and at J to 6 bases, leaving 9 bases not matched to a gene. CDR3 length: 14 residues. This CDR3 reads CASSPPGQMHGYTF. The CDR3 bases are TGTGCCAGCAGTCCACCGGGACAGATGCATGGCTACACCTTC.

This clonotype was picked up a small number of times. J is TRBJ1-2 and V is TRBV5-6; TRBD1 matches 7 bases. V shed 0 bases, J shed 8 bases, and the junction held 19 bases outside the gene matches. This CDR3 has 18 amino acids. Per the germline V gene, CDR1 is SGHDT and CDR2 is YYEEEE. The CDR3 loop is CASSLEAGQGDLFEGYTF. The CDR3, as DNA: TGTGCCAGCAGCTTGGAAGCAGGTCAGGGGGATTTGTTCGAGGGCTACACCTTC.

The V gene is TRBV6-1, the J gene TRBJ1-4, with D perhaps matching TRBD1 (6 bases). Per the germline V gene, CDR1 is MNHNS and CDR2 is SASEGT. The CDR3 covers 14 residues. V was trimmed by 7 bases and J by 6 bases, leaving 15 bases between them. DNA of the CDR3: TGTGCCAGCACGGAGGAACAGGGACATGAAAAACTGTTTTTT. Its protein product is CASTEEQGHEKLFF.

The rearrangement joins TRBV12-3 or TRBV12-4 to TRBJ2-1; TRBD2 matches at 10 bases. With 9 bases clipped from V and 7 bases from J, the junction kept 9 bases outside the gene matches. CDR3 length: 14 residues. The CDR3 is CASRPGLAPNEQFF. The CDR3 DNA reads as TGTGCCAGTCGACCGGGACTAGCGCCTAATGAGCAGTTCTTC.

As concerns this clonotype: A much larger clonotype is one base distant, so this may be a read error. The genes are TRBV20-1 and TRBJ2-1; the match to TRBD2 covers 7 bases. The germline V gene encodes CDR1 DFQATT and CDR2 SNEGSKA (reference sequence). Losses at the gene ends were 1 base for V and 3 bases for J; bases not matched to a gene: 9. CDR3 size: 16 residues. The CDR3 region has the DNA TGCAGTGCTAGAGGTAGACTAGCAGACCTCTACAATGAGCAGTTCTTC. Its protein product is CSARGRLADLYNEQFF.

This clonotype has at least ten counts. V gene TRBV29-1 combines with J gene TRBJ1-1; a possible D gene is TRBD1 (5 bases). The CDR3 spans 15 residues. Trimming removed 4 bases from V and 1 base from J, with 16 bases in between. Germline CDR1 SQVTM, CDR2 ANQGSEA. The CDR3 sequence is CSVAHPRGANTEAFF. CDR3 DNA sequence: TGCAGCGTTGCCCACCCAAGGGGCGCGAACACTGAAGCTTTCTTT.

This clonotype showed up just a few times. The rearrangement joins TRBV14 to TRBJ2-3; 8 bases align to TRBD2. The CDR3 has 20 amino acids. Germline V gene data show CDR1 as SGHDN and CDR2 as FVKESK. J gave up 1 base and V 3 bases, and 18 bases lay outside the gene matches. The CDR3 protein is CASSQPAAGDLFGGTDTQYF. The DNA for the CDR3 is TGTGCCAGCAGCCAGCCGGCAGCGGGAGATTTATTTGGAGGCACAGATACGCAGTATTTT.